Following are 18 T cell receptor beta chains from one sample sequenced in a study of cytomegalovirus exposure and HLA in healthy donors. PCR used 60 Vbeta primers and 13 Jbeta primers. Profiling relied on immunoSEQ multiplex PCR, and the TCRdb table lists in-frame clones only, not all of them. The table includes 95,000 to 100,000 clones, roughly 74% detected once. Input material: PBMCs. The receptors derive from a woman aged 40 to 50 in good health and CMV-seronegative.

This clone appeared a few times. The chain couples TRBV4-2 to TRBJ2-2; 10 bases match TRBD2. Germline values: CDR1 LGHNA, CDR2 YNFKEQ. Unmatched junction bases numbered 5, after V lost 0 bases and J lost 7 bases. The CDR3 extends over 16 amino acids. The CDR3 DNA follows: TGTGCCAGCAGCCAAGACGGAGCGGGAGGGTTCGGGGAGCTGTTTTTT. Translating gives CASSQDGAGGFGELFF.

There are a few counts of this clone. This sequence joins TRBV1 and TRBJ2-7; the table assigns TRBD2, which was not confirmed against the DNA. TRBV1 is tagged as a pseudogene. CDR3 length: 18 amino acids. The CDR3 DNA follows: TGCACCAGCAGCCAAGAGGGGCCGGGGGAGACCGACACCTACGAGCAGTACTTC. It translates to CTSSQEGPGETDTYEQYF.

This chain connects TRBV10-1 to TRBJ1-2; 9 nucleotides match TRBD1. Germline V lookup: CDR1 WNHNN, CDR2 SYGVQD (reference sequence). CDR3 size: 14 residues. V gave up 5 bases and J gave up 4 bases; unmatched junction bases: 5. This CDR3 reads CASSPGQGLYGYTF. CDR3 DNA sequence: TGCGCCAGCAGTCCGGGACAGGGCCTCTATGGCTACACCTTC.

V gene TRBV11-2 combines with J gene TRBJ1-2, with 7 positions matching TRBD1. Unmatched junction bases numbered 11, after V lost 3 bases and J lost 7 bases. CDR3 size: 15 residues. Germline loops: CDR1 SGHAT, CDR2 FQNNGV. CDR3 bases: TGTGCCAGCAGCTTCGACAGGGCCGGATTCGGTGGCTACACCTTC. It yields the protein CASSFDRAGFGGYTF.

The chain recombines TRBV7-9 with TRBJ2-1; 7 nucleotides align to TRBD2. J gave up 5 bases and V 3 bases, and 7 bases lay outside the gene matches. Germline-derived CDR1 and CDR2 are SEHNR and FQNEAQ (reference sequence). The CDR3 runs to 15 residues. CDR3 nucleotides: TGTGCCAGCAGCTTTCTTCGGCTAGCGGACAATGAGCAGTTCTTC. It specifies CASSFLRLADNEQFF. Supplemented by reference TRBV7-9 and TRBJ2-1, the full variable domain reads DTGVSQNPRHKITKRGQNVTFRCDPISEHNRLYWYRQTLGQGPEFLTYFQNEAQLEKSRLLSDRFSAERPKGSFSTLEIQRTEQGDSAMYLCASSFLRLADNEQFFGPGTRLTVL.

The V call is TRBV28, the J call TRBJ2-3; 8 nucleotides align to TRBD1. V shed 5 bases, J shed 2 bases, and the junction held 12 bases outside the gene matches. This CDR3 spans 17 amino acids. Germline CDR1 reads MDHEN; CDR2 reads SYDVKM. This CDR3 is CASSTYRTGWYTDTQYF. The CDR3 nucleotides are TGTGCCAGCAGTACCTACCGGACAGGGTGGTACACAGATACGCAGTATTTT.

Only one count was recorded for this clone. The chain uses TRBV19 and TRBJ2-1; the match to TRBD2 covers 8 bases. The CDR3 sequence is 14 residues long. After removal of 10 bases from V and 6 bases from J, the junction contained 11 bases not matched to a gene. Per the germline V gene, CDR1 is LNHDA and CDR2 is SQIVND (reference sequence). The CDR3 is CATQSGTRGNEQFF. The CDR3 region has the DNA TGTGCCACCCAATCCGGGACTAGAGGCAATGAGCAGTTCTTC.

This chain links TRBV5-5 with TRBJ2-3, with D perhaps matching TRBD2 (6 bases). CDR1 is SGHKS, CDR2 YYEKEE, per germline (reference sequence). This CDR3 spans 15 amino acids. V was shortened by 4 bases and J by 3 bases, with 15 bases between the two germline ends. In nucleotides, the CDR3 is TGTGCCAGCAGCCAGGGACCGGCGGGGACAGATACGCAGTATTTT. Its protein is CASSQGPAGTDTQYF.

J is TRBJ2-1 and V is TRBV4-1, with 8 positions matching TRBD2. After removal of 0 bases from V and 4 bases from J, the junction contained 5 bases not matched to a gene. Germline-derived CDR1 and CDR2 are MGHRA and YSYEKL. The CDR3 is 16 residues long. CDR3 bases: TGCGCCAGCAGCCAAGATATTACGGGGGGGTACAATGAGCAGTTCTTC. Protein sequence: CASSQDITGGYNEQFF.

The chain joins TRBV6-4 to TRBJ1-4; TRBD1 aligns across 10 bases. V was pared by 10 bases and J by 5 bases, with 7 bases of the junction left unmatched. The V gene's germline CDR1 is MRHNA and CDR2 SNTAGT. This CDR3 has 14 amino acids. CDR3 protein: CAIPPGQGNEKLFF. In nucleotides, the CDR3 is TGTGCCATACCACCGGGACAGGGGAATGAAAAACTGTTTTTT.

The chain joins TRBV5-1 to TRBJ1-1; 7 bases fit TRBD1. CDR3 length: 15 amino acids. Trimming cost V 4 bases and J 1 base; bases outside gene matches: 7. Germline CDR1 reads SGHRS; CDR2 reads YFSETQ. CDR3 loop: CASSLHRQGNTEAFF. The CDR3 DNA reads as TGCGCCAGCAGCCTTCATCGACAGGGGAACACTGAAGCTTTCTTT. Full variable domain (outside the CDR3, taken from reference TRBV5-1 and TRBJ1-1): KAGVTQTPRYLIKTRGQQVTLSCSPISGHRSVSWYQQTPGQGLQFLFEYFSETQRNKGNFPGRFSGRQFSNSRSEMNVSTLELGDSALYLCASSLHRQGNTEAFFGQGTRLTVV.

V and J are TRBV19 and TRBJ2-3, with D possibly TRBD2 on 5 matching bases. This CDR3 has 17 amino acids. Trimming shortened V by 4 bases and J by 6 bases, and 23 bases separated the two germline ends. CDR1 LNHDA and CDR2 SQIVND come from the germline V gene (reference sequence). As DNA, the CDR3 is TGTGCCAGTAGTAAAAACGGACTGGCTGGCCCCACGGATACGCAGTATTTT. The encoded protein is CASSKNGLAGPTDTQYF.

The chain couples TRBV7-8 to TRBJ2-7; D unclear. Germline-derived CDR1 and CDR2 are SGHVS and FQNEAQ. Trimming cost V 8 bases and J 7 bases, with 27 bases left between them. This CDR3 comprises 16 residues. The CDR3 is CASCPPGLQLSVEQYF. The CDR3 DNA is TGTGCCAGCTGCCCCCCGGGTCTCCAACTATCGGTTGAGCAGTACTTC.

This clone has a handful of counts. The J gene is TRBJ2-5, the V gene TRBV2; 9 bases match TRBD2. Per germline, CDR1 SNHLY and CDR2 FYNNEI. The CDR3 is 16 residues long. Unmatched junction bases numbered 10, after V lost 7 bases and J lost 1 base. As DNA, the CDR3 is TGTGCCAGCACGGGAGGAGCGGGAGGAGGCCAAGAGACCCAGTACTTC. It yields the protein CASTGGAGGGQETQYF.

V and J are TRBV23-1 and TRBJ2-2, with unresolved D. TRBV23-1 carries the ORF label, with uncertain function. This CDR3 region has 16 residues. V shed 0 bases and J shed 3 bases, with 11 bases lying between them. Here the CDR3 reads CASSQSPRVHTGELFF. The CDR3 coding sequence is TGCGCCAGCAGTCAATCCCCCCGGGTACACACCGGGGAGCTGTTTTTT.

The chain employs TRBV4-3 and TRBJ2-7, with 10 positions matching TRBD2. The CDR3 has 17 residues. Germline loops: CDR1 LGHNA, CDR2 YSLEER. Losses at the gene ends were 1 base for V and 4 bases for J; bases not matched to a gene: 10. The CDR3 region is CASSQGLAGGLTYEQYF. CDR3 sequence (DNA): TGCGCCAGCAGCCAAGGACTAGCGGGCGGTTTGACTTACGAGCAGTACTTC.

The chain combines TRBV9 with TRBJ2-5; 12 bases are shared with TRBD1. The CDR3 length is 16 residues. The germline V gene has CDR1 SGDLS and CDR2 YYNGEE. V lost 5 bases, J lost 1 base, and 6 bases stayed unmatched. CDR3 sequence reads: CASSAGTGGSQETQYF. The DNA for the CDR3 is TGTGCCAGCAGTGCCGGGACAGGGGGCAGCCAAGAGACCCAGTACTTC. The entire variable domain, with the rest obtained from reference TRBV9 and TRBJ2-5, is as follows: DSGVTQTPKHLITATGQRVTLRCSPRSGDLSVYWYQQSLDQGLQFLIQYYNGEERAKGNILERFSAQQFPDLHSELNLSSLELGDSALYFCASSAGTGGSQETQYFGPGTRLLVL.

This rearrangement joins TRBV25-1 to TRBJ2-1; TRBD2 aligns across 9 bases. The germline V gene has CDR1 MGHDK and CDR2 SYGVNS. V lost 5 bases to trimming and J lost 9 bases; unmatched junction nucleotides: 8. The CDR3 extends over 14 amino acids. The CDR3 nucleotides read TGTGCCAGCAGTAAAAATAGCGGGAGTGGTGAGCAGTTCTTC. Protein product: CASSKNSGSGEQFF.